This T cell receptor beta chain was documented in a study of CD8 T cell repertoires and HIV-1 epitope variants. Study-level information: Twenty-five autologous and known Gag and Nef epitope variant peptides each stimulated T cells separately. Controls were a CMV, EBV and flu peptide pool, Ebola AY9 negative control, and no-peptide well. Epitopes were three Gag families plus Nef HW9 and YT9. Whole-study findings and limits: Beta chains alone show antigen proliferation, not cytokine profile or function.

Comments on this clone: Its matching antigen is unknown.

Produced via immunoSEQ multiplex PCR; TCRdb's table is partial and in-frame only. Found here are 4,000 to 6,000 clones, over 60% of them singletons; the top ten hold roughly 44%. Germline V gene data show CDR1 as SGHRS and CDR2 as YFSETQ. Deletions cut 3 bases from V and 0 bases from J, with 6 bases between. The CDR3 runs 14 residues. The clonotype comes from a male donor with HIV. The V gene is TRBV5-1, the J gene TRBJ2-2; a possible D gene is TRBD1 (5 bases). The sequenced sample was cultured CD8+ T cells derived from PBMCs. For the CDR3, the DNA is TGCGCCAGCAGCTGGGGCCCGAACACCGGGGAGCTGTTTTTT. Translated, it gives CASSWGPNTGELFF.